Shown below are 16 T cell receptor beta chains from a single sample sequenced in a study of cytomegalovirus exposure and HLA in healthy donors. TCRdb's table, derived via immunoSEQ multiplex PCR, lists solely in-frame clones and lacks some. The data hold fewer than 200,000 clones, with about nine tenths observed a single time. The source material was PBMCs. Source of these receptors: a young man in good health and CMV-seropositive.

The chain is built from TRBV9 and TRBJ1-1, with D uncertain. CDR3 length: 15 residues. The V end lost 0 bases, the J end lost 2 bases, and 11 bases lay between the germline ends. Germline V gene lookup returns CDR1 SGDLS and CDR2 YYNGEE. CDR3 residues: CASSVGGGFNTEAFF. The DNA of the CDR3 is TGTGCCAGCAGCGTAGGGGGTGGATTTAACACTGAAGCTTTCTTT.

This sequence joins TRBV5-1 and TRBJ2-7; the match to TRBD1 covers 10 bases. The CDR3 loop spans 15 amino acids. CDR1 and CDR2 from the germline V gene are SGHRS and YFSETQ. Trimming cost V 0 bases and J 6 bases; bases outside gene matches: 6. CDR3 DNA sequence: TGCGCCAGCAGCTTGGCCGGGACAGGGGTAGTCGAGCAGTACTTC. Amino acid sequence: CASSLAGTGVVEQYF.

This sequence joins TRBV7-6 and TRBJ1-6, with 8 bases aligning to TRBD1. Germline CDR1 is SGHVS and CDR2 is FNYEAQ. V shed 4 bases, J shed 9 bases, and the junction held 5 bases outside the gene matches. This CDR3 is built from 14 residues. CDR3 nucleotides: TGTGCCAGCAGCTCGACAGGGGAGTTTTCACCCCTCCACTTT. It yields the protein CASSSTGEFSPLHF. Combining the CDR3 with reference TRBV7-6 and TRBJ1-6 gives the whole variable domain GAGVSQSPRYKVTKRGQDVALRCDPISGHVSLYWYRQALGQGPEFLTYFNYEAQQDKSGLPNDRFSAERPEGSISTLTIQRTEQRDSAMYRCASSSTGEFSPLHFGNGTRLTVT.

V is TRBV4-1 and J is TRBJ1-1; the match to TRBD1 covers 7 bases. Trimming took 0 bases from V and 1 from J; bases not matched to a gene: 17. The germline CDR1 and CDR2 sequences are MGHRA and YSYEKL. This CDR3 comprises 20 residues. As DNA, the CDR3 is TGCGCCAGCAGCCAAGAATCATCGGGACAGCGTTTTTGGGGGAACACTGAAGCTTTCTTT. Its translation is CASSQESSGQRFWGNTEAFF.

The V and J genes are TRBV15 and TRBJ2-2; no clear D. In germline, CDR1 is LNHNV, CDR2 YYDKDF (reference sequence). Trimming left V 0 bases short and J 1 base short, with 6 bases between. This CDR3 is built from 15 residues. The CDR3 region is CATSRDLGNTGELFF. CDR3 in DNA: TGTGCCACCAGCAGAGATCTGGGGAACACCGGGGAGCTGTTTTTT.

The chain combines TRBV6-5 with TRBJ2-3, with TRBD1 as a possible D gene (6 bases). The V gene lost 5 bases and the J gene lost 4 bases, with 13 bases spanning the gap. The CDR3 is made up of 14 amino acids. Germline loops: CDR1 MNHEY, CDR2 SVGAGI. The CDR3, as DNA: TGTGCCAGCAGTCGTACAGGGCCCCCAGATACGCAGTATTTT. The encoded protein is CASSRTGPPDTQYF.

V gene TRBV2 combines with J gene TRBJ2-3, with TRBD2 identical over 7 bases. In germline, CDR1 is SNHLY, CDR2 FYNNEI. The CDR3 covers 16 residues. V lost 8 bases to trimming and J lost 2 bases; unmatched junction nucleotides: 13. CDR3 region: CASRGLPGGSTDTQYF. The CDR3 nucleotides are TGTGCCAGCCGTGGGCTACCGGGAGGTTCCACAGATACGCAGTATTTT.

The V and J genes are TRBV5-8 and TRBJ2-1; D not resolved. The germline gives CDR1 SGHTS, CDR2 YDEGEE. Trimming took 7 bases from V and 4 from J, leaving 3 bases between them. This CDR3 contains 10 residues. The CDR3 DNA reads as TGTGCCAGCGGGTACAATGAGCAGTTCTTC. Translating it yields CASGYNEQFF.

J is TRBJ1-1 and V is TRBV9, with D unclear. The length of the CDR3 is 13 residues. Germline lookup yields CDR1 SGDLS and CDR2 YYNGEE. V was shortened by 4 bases and J by 2 bases, with 9 bases between the two germline ends. The CDR3 region has the DNA TGTGCCAGCAGCTTTAGACCCAACACTGAAGCTTTCTTT. Amino acid sequence: CASSFRPNTEAFF.

The chain carries TRBV27 and TRBJ1-1; D might be TRBD1 (5 bases). Germline V gene sequence: CDR1 MNHEY, CDR2 SMNVEV (reference sequence). Trimming took off 6 bases at V and 1 base at J, with 12 bases between the two ends. This CDR3 has 14 residues. CDR3 DNA sequence: TGTGCCAGCAGGAACCCGGGGCCGAACACTGAAGCTTTCTTT. Amino acid sequence: CASRNPGPNTEAFF.

This clone occurred a few times. The V call is TRBV30, the J call TRBJ2-7; D possibly corresponds to TRBD1 (5 bases). This CDR3 comprises 12 residues. Germline V CDR1 and CDR2: GTSNPN, SVGIG (reference sequence). V lost 1 base, J lost 3 bases, and 7 bases lay in between. The CDR3, as DNA: TGTGCCTGGAGTGCTCAGGGCTACGAGCAGTACTTC. The encoded protein is CAWSAQGYEQYF.

This chain links TRBV5-1 with TRBJ2-7; D call uncertain. Germline CDR1 and CDR2: SGHRS and YFSETQ. This CDR3 has 13 amino acids. V was trimmed by 1 base and J by 2 bases, leaving 7 bases between them. CDR3: CASSLYQTYEQYF. CDR3 DNA sequence: TGCGCCAGCAGCTTGTACCAGACCTACGAGCAGTACTTC.

The CDR3 loop is CASSEGVPNEQYF. The CDR3 nucleotides read TGTGCCAGCAGTGAAGGCGTTCCGAACGAGCAGTACTTC. This chain links TRBV6-1 with TRBJ2-7, with unresolved D. The CDR3 runs 13 residues. Germline V lookup: CDR1 MNHNS, CDR2 SASEGT. V was cut by 1 base and J by 5 bases, with 9 bases left in between.

This clone was detected once. The V and J genes are TRBV7-2 and TRBJ2-1; D might be TRBD1 (5 bases). This CDR3 contains 14 residues. Germline CDR1 and CDR2: SGHTA and FQGNSA. Trimming pared 1 base from V and 6 bases from J, leaving 10 bases between. The CDR3 is CASSLVDSANEQFF. Here the CDR3 DNA reads TGTGCCAGCAGCTTAGTCGACAGCGCCAATGAGCAGTTCTTC.

The rearrangement joins TRBV30 to TRBJ2-7; weak D call: TRBD1 (6 bases). Germline V lookup: CDR1 GTSNPN, CDR2 SVGIG (reference sequence). The CDR3 length is 12 residues. Trimming took 3 bases from V and 3 from J, leaving 9 bases between them. This chain's CDR3 is CAWRDSSYEQYF. As DNA, the CDR3 is TGTGCCTGGAGGGACAGCAGCTACGAGCAGTACTTC.

The chain couples TRBV10-3 to TRBJ2-7; TRBD1 agrees at 7 bases. V lost 11 bases to trimming and J lost 2 bases; unmatched junction nucleotides: 6. Germline CDR1 ENHRY, CDR2 SYGVKD. The CDR3 is 12 amino acids. CDR3 residues: CAAGGFPYEQYF. As DNA, the CDR3 is TGTGCCGCAGGGGGTTTTCCCTACGAGCAGTACTTC.